This T cell receptor (beta chain) came from a study of Ad26.COV2.S vaccination and SARS-CoV-2 variants. Treatment denoted: some 19 received Ad26.COV2.S at low or high dose, single or two shots; roughly five received placebo; per-sample allocation not given. Sampling was done on day 63 after the first vaccine or placebo injection. Whoever gave the sample was an adult aged 18-55 years in Boston. General observations from the study: Measurement of non-spike TCR breadth gave similar results in vaccine and placebo recipients. Spike-specific CD8+ and CD4+ T cell responses reportedly showed substantial breadth after vaccination.

Measured with immunoSEQ multiplex PCR; TCRdb has only the in-frame clones, and not every one. The sample carries fewer than 300,000 clones, around 87% recorded once. Concerning this clone itself: Its antigen remains unidentified.

Losses at the gene ends were 5 bases for V and 5 bases for J; bases not matched to a gene: 7. Germline V lookup: CDR1 SGHVS, CDR2 FNYEAQ. CDR3 size: 14 residues. Here the sequenced sample was peripheral blood, taken in a trial of Ad26.COV2.S vaccine versus placebo. This chain uses TRBV7-6 with TRBJ2-5; 8 bases are shared with TRBD1. The TCR was taken from a person between 18 and 59 years old who received the Ad26.COV2.S COVID-19 vaccine or a placebo. The DNA for the CDR3 is TGTGCCAGCAGCGCCGGACAGGGTATGGAGACCCAGTACTTC. Protein product: CASSAGQGMETQYF.